A selection of T cell receptor beta chains follows, all from one sample in a study of blood T cell repertoires in COVID-19. Clones were read by immunoSEQ multiplex PCR, and TCRdb kept only the in-frame ones, dropping some. The top ten hold over 2% of the sample, which has around 120,000 clones, approximately 68% seen once. What was sequenced was peripheral blood. The origin of the receptors is a woman in her sixties or seventies with acute or convalescent COVID-19. CDR3s include the opening cysteine and the closing phenylalanine or tryptophan. The D gene is left open where the match is weak. The listing skips clone size in some rows; elsewhere it reads once, few, many or a size class.

j_call v_call d_call clone_size cdr3_aa cdr3_nt
TRBJ2-7 TRBV7-2 TRBD1 NA CASSRVGQGTYEQYF TGTGCCAGCAGCCGTGTAGGACAGGGGACCTACGAGCAGTACTTC
TRBJ1-5 TRBV6-2/TRBV6-3 TRBD1 NA CASSLIGQGSFGNQPQHF TGTGCCAGCAGTTTAATTGGACAGGGGAGTTTTGGCAATCAGCCCCAGCATTTT
TRBJ2-1 TRBV5-4 NA NA CASRSWAHNEQFF TGTGCCAGCAGAAGCTGGGCACACAATGAGCAGTTCTTC
TRBJ1-2 TRBV27 NA few CASSTQGKYGYTF TGTGCCAGCAGTACCCAGGGAAAGTATGGCTACACCTTC
TRBJ1-2 TRBV4-3 NA NA CASSQDPSMWGHGYTF TGCGCCAGCAGCCAAGACCCCTCGATGTGGGGCCATGGCTACACCTTC
TRBJ2-7 TRBV7-2 NA few CASSVLVGAHGQYF TGTGCCAGCAGCGTCCTGGTAGGGGCTCATGGGCAGTACTTC
TRBJ1-4 TRBV12-5 NA NA CASGLVPRWGGRTLEKLFF TGTGCTAGTGGTTTGGTACCCCGTTGGGGGGGGCGAACACTTGAAAAACTGTTTTTT
TRBJ1-2 TRBV7-2 TRBD1 NA CASSPGGQTAPFGYTF TGTGCCAGCAGCCCTGGGGGACAGACCGCTCCTTTTGGCTACACCTTC
TRBJ2-2 TRBV29-1 TRBD1 NA CSVEGGQGHTGELFF TGCAGCGTTGAAGGGGGACAGGGTCACACCGGGGAGCTGTTTTTT
TRBJ1-2 TRBV6-6 NA NA CASRDTLLGYTF TGTGCCAGCCGGGACACCCTACTTGGCTACACCTTC
TRBJ2-5 TRBV5-1 TRBD2 NA CASSLGLAGGLAETQYF TGCGCCAGCAGCTTGGGACTAGCGGGGGGGCTTGCGGAGACCCAGTACTTC
TRBJ1-4 TRBV2 TRBD1 NA CASSPLTGPTTNEKLFF TGTGCCAGCAGCCCACTGACAGGGCCCACAACTAATGAAAAACTGTTTTTT
TRBJ2-1 TRBV19 TRBD1 NA CASRDRPGRGSNEQFF TGTGCCAGTAGGGACAGGCCGGGTAGGGGGAGCAATGAGCAGTTCTTC
TRBJ2-5 TRBV5-4 TRBD2 NA CASSSGGGWEETQYF TGTGCCAGCAGCTCTGGCGGGGGATGGGAAGAGACCCAGTACTTC
TRBJ1-5 TRBV4-1 NA medium-sized CASSPSSSNQPQHF TGCGCCAGCAGTCCCTCCTCTAGCAATCAGCCCCAGCATTTT
TRBJ2-7 TRBV7-9 NA NA CASSLPASGEQYF TGTGCCAGCAGCTTGCCGGCCTCGGGGGAGCAGTACTTC
TRBJ2-7 TRBV5-6 TRBD1 NA CASSPRDRRYEQYF TGTGCCAGCAGCCCCCGGGACAGGCGCTACGAGCAGTACTTC